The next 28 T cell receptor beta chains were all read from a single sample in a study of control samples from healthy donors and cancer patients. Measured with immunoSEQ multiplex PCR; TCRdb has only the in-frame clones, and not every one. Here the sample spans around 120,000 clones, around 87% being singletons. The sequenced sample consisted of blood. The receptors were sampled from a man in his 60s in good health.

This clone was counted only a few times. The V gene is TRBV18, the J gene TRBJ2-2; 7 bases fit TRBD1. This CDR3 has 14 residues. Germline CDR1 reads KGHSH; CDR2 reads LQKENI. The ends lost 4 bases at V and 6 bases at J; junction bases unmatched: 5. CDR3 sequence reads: CASSRYRGSGELFF. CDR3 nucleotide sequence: TGTGCCAGCTCACGGTACAGGGGTTCCGGGGAGCTGTTTTTT.

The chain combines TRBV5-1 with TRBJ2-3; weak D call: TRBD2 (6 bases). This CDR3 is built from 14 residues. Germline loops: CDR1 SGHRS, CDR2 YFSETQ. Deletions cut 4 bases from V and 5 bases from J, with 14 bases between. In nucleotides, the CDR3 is TGCGCCAGCAGCCCCGGCGGGGTGAGAGATACGCAGTATTTT. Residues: CASSPGGVRDTQYF.

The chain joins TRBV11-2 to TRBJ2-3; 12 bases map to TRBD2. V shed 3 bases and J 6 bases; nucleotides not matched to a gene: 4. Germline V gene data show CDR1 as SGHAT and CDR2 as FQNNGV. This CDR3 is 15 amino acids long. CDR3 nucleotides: TGTGCCAGCAGCTTTACTAGCGGGGGGATGGATACGCAGTATTTT. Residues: CASSFTSGGMDTQYF.

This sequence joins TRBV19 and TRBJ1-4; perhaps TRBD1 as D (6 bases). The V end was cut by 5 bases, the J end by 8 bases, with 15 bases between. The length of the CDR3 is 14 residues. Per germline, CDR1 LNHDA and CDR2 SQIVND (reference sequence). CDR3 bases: TGTGCCAGTAGTCCGGGGACATTTCCAGAAAAACTGTTTTTT. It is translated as CASSPGTFPEKLFF.

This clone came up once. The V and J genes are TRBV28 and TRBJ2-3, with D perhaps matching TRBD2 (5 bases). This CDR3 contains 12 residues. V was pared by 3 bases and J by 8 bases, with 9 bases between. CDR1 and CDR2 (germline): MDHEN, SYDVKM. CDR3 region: CASSLVGSTQYF. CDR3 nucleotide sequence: TGTGCCAGCAGTTTGGTAGGGAGTACGCAGTATTTT. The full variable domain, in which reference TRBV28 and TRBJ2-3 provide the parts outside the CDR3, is DVKVTQSSRYLVKRTGEKVFLECVQDMDHENMFWYRQDPGLGLRLIYFSYDVKMKEKGDIPEGYSVSREKKERFSLILESASTNQTSMYLCASSLVGSTQYFGPGTRLTVL.

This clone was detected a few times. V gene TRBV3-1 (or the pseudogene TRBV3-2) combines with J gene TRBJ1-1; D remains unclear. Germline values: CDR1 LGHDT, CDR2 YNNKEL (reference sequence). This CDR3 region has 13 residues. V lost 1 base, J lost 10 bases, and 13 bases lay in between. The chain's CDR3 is CASSQVFFGGAFF. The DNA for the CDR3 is TGTGCCAGCAGCCAAGTATTTTTTGGCGGAGCTTTCTTT.

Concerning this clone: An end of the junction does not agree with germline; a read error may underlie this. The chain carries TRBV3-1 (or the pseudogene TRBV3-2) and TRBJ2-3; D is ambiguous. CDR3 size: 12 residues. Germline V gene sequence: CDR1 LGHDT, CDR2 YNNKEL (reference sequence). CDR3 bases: TGTGCCAGCAGCTTCGCCACAGATATGCAGTATTTT. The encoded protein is CASSFATDMQYF.

This CDR3 is CASSLLLGDGMNTEAFF. The CDR3 DNA follows: TGTGCCAGCAGCTTATTGCTAGGGGATGGGATGAACACTGAAGCTTTCTTT. The chain couples TRBV7-6 to TRBJ1-1; TRBD1 is a possible D gene (5 bases). The V end was cut by 2 bases, the J end by 0 bases, with 16 bases between. The CDR3 is 17 amino acids. CDR1 and CDR2 from the germline V gene are SGHVS and FNYEAQ.

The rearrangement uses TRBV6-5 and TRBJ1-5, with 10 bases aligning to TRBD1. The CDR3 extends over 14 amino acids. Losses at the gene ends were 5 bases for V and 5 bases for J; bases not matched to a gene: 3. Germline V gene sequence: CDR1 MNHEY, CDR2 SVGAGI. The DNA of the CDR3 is TGTGCCAGCAGTCAGACAGGGGGCTATCAGCCCCAGCATTTT. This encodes CASSQTGGYQPQHF.

DNA of the CDR3: TGTGCCAGCAGCGTAGACTTGGGACGGAGCTCCTACGAGCAGTACTTC. Translating it yields CASSVDLGRSSYEQYF. The chain combines TRBV9 with TRBJ2-7; D may be TRBD1 or TRBD2 (5 bases each). The ends were cut back, 0 bases at V and 0 bases at J, with 13 bases in the middle. The germline V gene encodes CDR1 SGDLS and CDR2 YYNGEE. The CDR3 is made up of 16 amino acids.

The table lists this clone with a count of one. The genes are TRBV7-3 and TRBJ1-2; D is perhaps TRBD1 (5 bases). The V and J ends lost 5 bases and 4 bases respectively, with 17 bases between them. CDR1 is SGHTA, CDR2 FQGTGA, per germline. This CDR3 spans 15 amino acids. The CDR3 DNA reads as TGTGCCAGCAGCGCCCACCAGACAGAAGTCTATGGCTACACCTTC. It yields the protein CASSAHQTEVYGYTF.

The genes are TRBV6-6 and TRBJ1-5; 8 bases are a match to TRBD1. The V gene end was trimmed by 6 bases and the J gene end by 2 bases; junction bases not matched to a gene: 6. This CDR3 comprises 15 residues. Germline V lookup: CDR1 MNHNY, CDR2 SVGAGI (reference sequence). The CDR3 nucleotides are TGTGCCAGCAGACAGACAGGGGAGGGCAATCAGCCCCAGCATTTT. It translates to CASRQTGEGNQPQHF.

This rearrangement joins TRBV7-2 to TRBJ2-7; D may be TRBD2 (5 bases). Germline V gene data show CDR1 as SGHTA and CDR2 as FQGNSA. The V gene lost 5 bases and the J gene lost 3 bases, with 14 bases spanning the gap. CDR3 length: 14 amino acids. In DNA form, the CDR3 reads TGTGCCAGCAGCGCTAGCCGGACTCGCTACGAGCAGTACTTC. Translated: CASSASRTRYEQYF.

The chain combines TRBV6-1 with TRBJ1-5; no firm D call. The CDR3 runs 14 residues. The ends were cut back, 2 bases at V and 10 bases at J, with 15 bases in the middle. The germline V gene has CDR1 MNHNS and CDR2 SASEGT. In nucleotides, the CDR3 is TGTGCCAGCAGTGAATGGTCGGGGAATCTTCCCCAGCATTTT. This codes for CASSEWSGNLPQHF.

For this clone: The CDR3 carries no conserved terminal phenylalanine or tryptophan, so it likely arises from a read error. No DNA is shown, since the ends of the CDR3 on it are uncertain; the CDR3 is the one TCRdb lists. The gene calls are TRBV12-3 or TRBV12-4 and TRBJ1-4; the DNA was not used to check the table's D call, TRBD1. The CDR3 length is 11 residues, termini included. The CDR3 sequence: CASRLRIQVLG.

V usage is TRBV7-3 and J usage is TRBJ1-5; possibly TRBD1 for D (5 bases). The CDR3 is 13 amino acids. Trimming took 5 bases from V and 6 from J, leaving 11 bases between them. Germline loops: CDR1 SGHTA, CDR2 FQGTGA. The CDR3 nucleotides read TGTGCCAGCAGCCTCCAGGGTGGTCAGCCCCAGCATTTT. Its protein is CASSLQGGQPQHF.

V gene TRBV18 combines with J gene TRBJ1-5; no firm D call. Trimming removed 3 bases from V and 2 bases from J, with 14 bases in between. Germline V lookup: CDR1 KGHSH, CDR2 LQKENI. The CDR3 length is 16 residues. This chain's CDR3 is CASSPPGQNGNQPQHF. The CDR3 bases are TGTGCCAGCTCACCCCCCGGGCAGAACGGCAATCAGCCCCAGCATTTT.

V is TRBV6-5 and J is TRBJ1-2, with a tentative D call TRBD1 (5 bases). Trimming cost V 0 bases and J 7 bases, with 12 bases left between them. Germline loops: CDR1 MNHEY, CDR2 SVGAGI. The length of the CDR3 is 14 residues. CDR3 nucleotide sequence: TGTGCCAGCAGTTACTCGGAGGGGTCGGGTGGCTACACCTTC. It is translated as CASSYSEGSGGYTF.

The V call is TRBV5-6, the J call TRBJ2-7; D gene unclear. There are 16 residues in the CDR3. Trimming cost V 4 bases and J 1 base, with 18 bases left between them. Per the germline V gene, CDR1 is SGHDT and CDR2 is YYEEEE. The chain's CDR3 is CASSKGSSINSYEQYF. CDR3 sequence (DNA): TGTGCCAGCAGCAAGGGAAGTAGCATAAATTCCTACGAGCAGTACTTC. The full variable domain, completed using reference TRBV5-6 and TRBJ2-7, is DAGVTQSPTHLIKTRGQQVTLRCSPKSGHDTVSWYQQALGQGPQFIFQYYEEEERQRGNFPDRFSGHQFPNYSSELNVNALLLGDSALYLCASSKGSSINSYEQYFGPGTRLTVT.

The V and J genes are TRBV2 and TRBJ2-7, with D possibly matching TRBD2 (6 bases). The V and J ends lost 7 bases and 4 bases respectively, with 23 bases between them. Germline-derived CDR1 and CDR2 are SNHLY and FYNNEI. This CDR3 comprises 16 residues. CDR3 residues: CASMGGLGSGLYEQYF. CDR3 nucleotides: TGTGCCAGCATGGGTGGATTAGGTAGCGGACTATACGAGCAGTACTTC.

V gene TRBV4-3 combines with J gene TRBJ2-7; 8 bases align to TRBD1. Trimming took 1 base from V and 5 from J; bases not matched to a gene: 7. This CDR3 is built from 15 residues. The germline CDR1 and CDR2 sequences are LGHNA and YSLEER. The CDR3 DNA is TGCGCCAGCAGCCAAGGTTGGACAGGGTACGACGAGCAGTACTTC. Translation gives CASSQGWTGYDEQYF.

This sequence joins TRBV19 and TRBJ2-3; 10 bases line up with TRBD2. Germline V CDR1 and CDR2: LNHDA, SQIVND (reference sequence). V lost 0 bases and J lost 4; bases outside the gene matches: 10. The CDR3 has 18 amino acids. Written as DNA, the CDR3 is TGTGCCAGTAGTATAGATCTATGGGAGCGGGGGGGCGCAGATACGCAGTATTTT. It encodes CASSIDLWERGGADTQYF.

The CDR3 sequence is CASSSLRGAPFNEQFF. Written as DNA, the CDR3 is TGTGCCAGCAGTAGTCTGCGGGGGGCCCCCTTCAATGAGCAGTTCTTC. The chain joins TRBV6-6 to TRBJ2-1, with 8 bases lining up with TRBD2. The germline V gene has CDR1 MNHNY and CDR2 SVGAGI (reference sequence). CDR3 length: 16 amino acids. The V segment lost 5 bases and the J segment 6 bases; nucleotides outside the gene matches: 12.

The CDR3 protein is CASSLVVDYEQYF. Here the CDR3 DNA reads TGCGCCAGCAGCTTGGTCGTGGATTACGAGCAGTACTTC. V and J are TRBV5-1 and TRBJ2-7, with D uncertain. V was cut by 0 bases and J by 4 bases, with 8 bases left in between. The CDR3 has 13 amino acids. Germline CDR1 SGHRS, CDR2 YFSETQ. The variable domain in full, with the rest retrieved from reference TRBV5-1 and TRBJ2-7, is KAGVTQTPRYLIKTRGQQVTLSCSPISGHRSVSWYQQTPGQGLQFLFEYFSETQRNKGNFPGRFSGRQFSNSRSEMNVSTLELGDSALYLCASSLVVDYEQYFGPGTRLTVT.

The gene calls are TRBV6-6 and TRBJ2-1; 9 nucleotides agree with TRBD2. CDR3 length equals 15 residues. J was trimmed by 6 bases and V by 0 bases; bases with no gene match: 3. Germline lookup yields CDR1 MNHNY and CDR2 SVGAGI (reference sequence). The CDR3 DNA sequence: TGTGCCAGCAGTTACTCGTTGCGGGGGGGCAATGAGCAGTTCTTC. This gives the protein CASSYSLRGGNEQFF.

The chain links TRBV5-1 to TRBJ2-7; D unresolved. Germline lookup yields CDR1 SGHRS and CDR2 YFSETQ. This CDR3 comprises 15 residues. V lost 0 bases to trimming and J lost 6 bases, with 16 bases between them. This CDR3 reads CASSLAGKSSGEQYF. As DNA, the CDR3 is TGCGCCAGCAGCTTGGCTGGAAAGAGTTCGGGCGAGCAGTACTTC.

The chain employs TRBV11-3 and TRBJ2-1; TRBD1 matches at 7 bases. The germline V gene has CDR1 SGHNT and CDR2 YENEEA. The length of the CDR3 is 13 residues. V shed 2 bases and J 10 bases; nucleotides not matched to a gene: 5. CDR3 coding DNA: TGTGCCAGCAGCTTAACACAGGGGACAGAGCAGTTCTTC. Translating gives CASSLTQGTEQFF.

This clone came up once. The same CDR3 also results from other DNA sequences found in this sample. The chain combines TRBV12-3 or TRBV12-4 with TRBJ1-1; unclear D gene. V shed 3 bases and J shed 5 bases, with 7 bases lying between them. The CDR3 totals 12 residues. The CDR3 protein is CASSFVGTEAFF. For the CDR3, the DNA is TGTGCCAGCAGTTTCGTGGGGACTGAAGCTTTCTTT.